The entry below describes one T cell receptor (beta chain). The data were obtained in a study of PD-L1 blockade in urothelial cancer. Profiling relied on immunoSEQ multiplex PCR, and the TCRdb table lists in-frame clones only, not all of them. The table includes about 91,000 clones, 75% to 90% detected once. CDR1 and CDR2 (germline): LGHNA, YSLEER. J gave up 2 bases and V 0 bases, and 5 bases lay outside the gene matches. The CDR3 runs 17 residues. Time point: peripheral blood 6 weeks after treatment start. The rearrangement joins TRBV4-3 to TRBJ2-3; 10 nucleotides match TRBD1. Sample: PBMCs, taken around atezolizumab (anti-PD-L1) treatment. The clonotype comes from a man between 65 and 79 years old with urothelial cancer. The CDR3 DNA is TGCGCCAGCAGCCAAGATCCCGACAGGGGGCCCACAGATACGCAGTATTTT. Amino acid sequence: CASSQDPDRGPTDTQYF.